This T cell receptor beta chain originates from a study of blood T cell repertoires in COVID-19. Study as a whole: Researchers got acute and convalescent COVID-19 samples from the United States, Italy and Spain. Nucleic acid was either cDNA or gDNA, and it came from T cells, B-cell-depleted T cells, or PBMCs.

Patients of the Seattle cohort, enrolled during active infection, were followed longitudinally. This CDR3 spans 15 amino acids. V was cut by 5 bases and J by 7 bases, with 21 bases left in between. Germline-derived CDR1 and CDR2 are MNHEY and SVGAGI. Study processing details: Amplification from reference gene primers served as the basis for estimated nucleated cell counts. Sequenced by immunoSEQ multiplex PCR; TCRdb stores in-frame clones only, minus some. V and J calls and clone size are those listed in that table; D and trimming were worked out from the DNA. Here the sample spans around 180,000 clones, around 81% being singletons.

This TCR came from a woman over 75 with COVID-19, enrolled during active disease. V and J are TRBV6-5 and TRBJ2-7, with D tentatively TRBD2 (7 bases). The sample consisted of peripheral blood. The CDR3 loop is CASSRGRGAYGEQYF. The CDR3 DNA reads as TGTGCCAGCAGTCGCGGTCGGGGGGCCTACGGAGAGCAGTACTTC.